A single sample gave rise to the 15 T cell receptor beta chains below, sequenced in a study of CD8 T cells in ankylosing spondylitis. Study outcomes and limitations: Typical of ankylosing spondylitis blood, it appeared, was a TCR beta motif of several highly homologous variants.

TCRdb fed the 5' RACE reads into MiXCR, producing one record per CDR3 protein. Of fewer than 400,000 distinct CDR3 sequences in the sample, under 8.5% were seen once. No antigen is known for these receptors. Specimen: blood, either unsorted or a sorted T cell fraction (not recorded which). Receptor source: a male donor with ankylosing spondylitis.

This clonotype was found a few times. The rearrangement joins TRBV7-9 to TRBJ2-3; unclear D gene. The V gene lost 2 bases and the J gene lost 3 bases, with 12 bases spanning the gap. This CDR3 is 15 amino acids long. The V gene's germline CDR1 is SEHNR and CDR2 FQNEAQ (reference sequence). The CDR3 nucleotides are TGTGCCAGCAGCTTACGGGCGATGGAGACAGATACGCAGTATTTT. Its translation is CASSLRAMETDTQYF.

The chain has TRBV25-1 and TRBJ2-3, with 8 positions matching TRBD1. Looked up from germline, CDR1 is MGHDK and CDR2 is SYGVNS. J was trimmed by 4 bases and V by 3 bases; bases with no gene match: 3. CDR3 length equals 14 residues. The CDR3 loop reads CASSDDRGSDTQYF. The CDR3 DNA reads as TGTGCCAGCAGTGATGACAGGGGCTCAGATACGCAGTATTTT. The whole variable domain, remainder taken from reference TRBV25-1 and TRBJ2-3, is EADIYQTPRYLVIGTGKKITLECSQTMGHDKMYWYQQDPGMELHLIHYSYGVNSTEKGDLSSESTVSRIRTEHFPLTLESARPSHTSQYLCASSDDRGSDTQYFGPGTRLTVL.

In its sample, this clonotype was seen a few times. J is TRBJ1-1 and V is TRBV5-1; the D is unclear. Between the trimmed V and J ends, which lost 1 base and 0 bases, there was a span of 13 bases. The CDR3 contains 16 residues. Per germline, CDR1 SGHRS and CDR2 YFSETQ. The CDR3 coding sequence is TGCGCCAGCAGCTTGAGTCCCCGGGATCTGAACACTGAAGCTTTCTTT. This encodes CASSLSPRDLNTEAFF.

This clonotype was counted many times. CDR3 sequence (DNA): TGTGCCAGCAGCGACACTACAAGCTCTGGAAACACCATATATTTT. Translated: CASSDTTSSGNTIYF. V usage is TRBV6-1 and J usage is TRBJ1-3; D is unclear. There are 15 residues in the CDR3. Between the trimmed V and J ends, which lost 6 bases and 0 bases, there was a span of 12 bases. The germline gives CDR1 MNHNS, CDR2 SASEGT.

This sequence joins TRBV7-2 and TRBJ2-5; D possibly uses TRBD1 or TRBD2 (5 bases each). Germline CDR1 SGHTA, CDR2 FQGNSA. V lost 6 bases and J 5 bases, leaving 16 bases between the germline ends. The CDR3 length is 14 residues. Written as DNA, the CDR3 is TGTGCCAGCAGTACGGGACGATCAGTGGAGACCCAGTACTTC. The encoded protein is CASSTGRSVETQYF.

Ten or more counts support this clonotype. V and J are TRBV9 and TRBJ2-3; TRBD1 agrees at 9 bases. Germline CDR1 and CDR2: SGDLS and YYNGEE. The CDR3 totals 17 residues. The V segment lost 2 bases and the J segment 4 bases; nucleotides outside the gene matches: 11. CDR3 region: CASSVRRGTGLADTQYF. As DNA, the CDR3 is TGTGCCAGCAGCGTTAGGAGAGGGACAGGGCTCGCAGATACGCAGTATTTT. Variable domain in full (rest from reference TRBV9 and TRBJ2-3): DSGVTQTPKHLITATGQRVTLRCSPRSGDLSVYWYQQSLDQGLQFLIQYYNGEERAKGNILERFSAQQFPDLHSELNLSSLELGDSALYFCASSVRRGTGLADTQYFGPGTRLTVL.

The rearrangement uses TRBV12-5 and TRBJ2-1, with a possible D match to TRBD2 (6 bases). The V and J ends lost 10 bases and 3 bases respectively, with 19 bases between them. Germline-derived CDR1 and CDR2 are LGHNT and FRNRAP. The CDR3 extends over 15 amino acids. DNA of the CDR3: TGTGCTATCCCGAACGGCGGGGATAACTACAATGAGCAGTTCTTC. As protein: CAIPNGGDNYNEQFF. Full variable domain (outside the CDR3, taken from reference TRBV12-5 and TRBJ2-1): DARVTQTPRHKVTEMGQEVTMRCQPILGHNTVFWYRQTMMQGLELLAYFRNRAPLDDSGMPKDRFSAEMPDATLATLKIQPSEPRDSAVYFCAIPNGGDNYNEQFFGPGTRLTVL.

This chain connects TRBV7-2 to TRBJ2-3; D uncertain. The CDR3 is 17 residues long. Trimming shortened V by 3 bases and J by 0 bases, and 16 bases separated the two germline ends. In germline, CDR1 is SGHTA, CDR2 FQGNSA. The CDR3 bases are TGTGCCAGCAGCTTCCCCCCCGGCCGACCAAGCACAGATACGCAGTATTTT. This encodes CASSFPPGRPSTDTQYF.

CDR3 region: CSARDSGVYNSPLHF. CDR3 sequence (DNA): TGCAGTGCTAGAGATTCAGGGGTTTATAATTCACCCCTCCACTTT. The chain combines TRBV20-1 with TRBJ1-6, with D maybe TRBD1 (6 bases). Germline CDR1 is DFQATT and CDR2 is SNEGSKA (reference sequence). CDR3 size: 15 residues. With 0 bases removed from V and 4 bases from J, the gap between germline ends came to 10 bases.

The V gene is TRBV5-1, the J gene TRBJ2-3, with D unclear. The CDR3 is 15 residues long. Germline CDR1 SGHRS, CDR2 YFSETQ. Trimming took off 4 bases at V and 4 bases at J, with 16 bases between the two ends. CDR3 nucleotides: TGCGCCAGCAGCGGCAGGACCCGCCAGGCAGATACGCAGTATTTT. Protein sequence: CASSGRTRQADTQYF.

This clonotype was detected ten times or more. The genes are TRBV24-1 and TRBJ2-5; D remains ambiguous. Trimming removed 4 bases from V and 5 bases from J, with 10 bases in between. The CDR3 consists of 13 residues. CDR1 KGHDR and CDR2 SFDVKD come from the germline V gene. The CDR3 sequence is CATSDRAKETQYF. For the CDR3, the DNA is TGTGCCACCAGTGACCGGGCCAAGGAGACCCAGTACTTC.

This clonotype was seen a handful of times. The CDR3 loop reads CASSPEGRQPQHF. CDR3 in DNA: TGTGCCAGCTCCCCGGAAGGGCGGCAGCCCCAGCATTTT. V is TRBV18 and J is TRBJ1-5; D ambiguous. Trimming left V 6 bases short and J 7 bases short, with 13 bases between. Germline CDR1 is KGHSH and CDR2 is LQKENI. The CDR3 has 13 residues.

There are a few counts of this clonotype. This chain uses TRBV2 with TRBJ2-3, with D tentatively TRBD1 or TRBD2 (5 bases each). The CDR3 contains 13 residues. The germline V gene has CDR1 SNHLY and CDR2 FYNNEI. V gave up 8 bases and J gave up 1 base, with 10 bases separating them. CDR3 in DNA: TGTGCCAGCGGGGGAATCCGCACAGATACGCAGTATTTT. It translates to CASGGIRTDTQYF.

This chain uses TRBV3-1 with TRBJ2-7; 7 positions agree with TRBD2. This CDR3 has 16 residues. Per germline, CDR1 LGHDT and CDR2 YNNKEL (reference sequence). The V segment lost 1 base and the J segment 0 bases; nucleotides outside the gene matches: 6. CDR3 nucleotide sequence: TGTGCCAGCAGCCAAGCCGCTAGCGGAAGCTCCTACGAGCAGTACTTC. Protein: CASSQAASGSSYEQYF.

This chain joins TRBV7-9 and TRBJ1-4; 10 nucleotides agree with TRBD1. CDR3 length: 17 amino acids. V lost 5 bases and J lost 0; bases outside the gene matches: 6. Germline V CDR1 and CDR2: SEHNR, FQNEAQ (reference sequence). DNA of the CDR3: TGTGCCAGCAGCCGGGGACAGGGGTCAGCAACTAATGAAAAACTGTTTTTT. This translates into CASSRGQGSATNEKLFF. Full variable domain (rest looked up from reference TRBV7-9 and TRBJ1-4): DTGVSQNPRHKITKRGQNVTFRCDPISEHNRLYWYRQTLGQGPEFLTYFQNEAQLEKSRLLSDRFSAERPKGSFSTLEIQRTEQGDSAMYLCASSRGQGSATNEKLFFGSGTQLSVL.